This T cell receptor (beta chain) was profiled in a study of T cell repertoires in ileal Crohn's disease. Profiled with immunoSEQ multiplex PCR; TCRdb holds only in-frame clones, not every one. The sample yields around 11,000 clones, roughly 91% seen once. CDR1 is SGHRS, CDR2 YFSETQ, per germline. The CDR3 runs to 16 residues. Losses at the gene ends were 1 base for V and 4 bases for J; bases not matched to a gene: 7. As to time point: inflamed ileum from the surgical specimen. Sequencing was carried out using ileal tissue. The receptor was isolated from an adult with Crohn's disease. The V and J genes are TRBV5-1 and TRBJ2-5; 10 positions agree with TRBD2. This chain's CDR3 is CASSLRPSGSGETQYF. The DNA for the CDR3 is TGCGCCAGCAGCTTGAGGCCTAGCGGGAGTGGAGAGACCCAGTACTTC.